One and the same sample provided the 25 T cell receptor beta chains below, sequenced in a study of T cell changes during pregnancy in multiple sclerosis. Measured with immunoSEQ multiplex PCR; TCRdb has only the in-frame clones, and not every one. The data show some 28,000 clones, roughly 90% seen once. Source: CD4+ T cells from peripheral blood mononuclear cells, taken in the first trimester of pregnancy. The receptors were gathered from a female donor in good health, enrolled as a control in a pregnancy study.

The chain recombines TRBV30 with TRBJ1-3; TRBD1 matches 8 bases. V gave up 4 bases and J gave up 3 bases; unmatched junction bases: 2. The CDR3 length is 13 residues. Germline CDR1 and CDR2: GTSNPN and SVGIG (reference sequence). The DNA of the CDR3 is TGTGCCTGGACGACAGGGGTTGGAAACACCATATATTTT. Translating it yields CAWTTGVGNTIYF.

CDR3: CASSRTSGGTNTEAFF. The CDR3 region has the DNA TGTGCCAGCAGCCGTACGTCTGGGGGGACGAACACTGAAGCTTTCTTT. The chain combines TRBV11-2 with TRBJ1-1; a weak D match, TRBD1 (5 bases). Trimming stripped 5 bases from V and 1 base from J, with 17 bases between. Per the germline V gene, CDR1 is SGHAT and CDR2 is FQNNGV. The CDR3 length is 16 residues.

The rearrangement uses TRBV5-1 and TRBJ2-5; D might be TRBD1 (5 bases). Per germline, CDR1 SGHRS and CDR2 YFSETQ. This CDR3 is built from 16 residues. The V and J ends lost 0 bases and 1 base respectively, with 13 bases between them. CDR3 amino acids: CASSLAGRVGQETQYF. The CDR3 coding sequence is TGCGCCAGCAGCTTGGCGGGCAGGGTCGGCCAAGAGACCCAGTACTTC. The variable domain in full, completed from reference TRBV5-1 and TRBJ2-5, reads KAGVTQTPRYLIKTRGQQVTLSCSPISGHRSVSWYQQTPGQGLQFLFEYFSETQRNKGNFPGRFSGRQFSNSRSEMNVSTLELGDSALYLCASSLAGRVGQETQYFGPGTRLLVL.

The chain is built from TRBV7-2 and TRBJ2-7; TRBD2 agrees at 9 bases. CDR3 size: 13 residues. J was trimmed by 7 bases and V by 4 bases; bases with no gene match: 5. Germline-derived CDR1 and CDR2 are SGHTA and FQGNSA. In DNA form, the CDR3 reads TGTGCCAGCAGCTGGGGACTAGCAGATGAGCAGTACTTC. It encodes CASSWGLADEQYF.

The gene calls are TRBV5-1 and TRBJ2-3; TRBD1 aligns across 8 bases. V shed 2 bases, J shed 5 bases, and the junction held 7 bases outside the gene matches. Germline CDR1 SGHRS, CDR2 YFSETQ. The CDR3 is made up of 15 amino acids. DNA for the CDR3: TGCGCCAGCAGCTTCGGACAGGGACGGGGAGATACGCAGTATTTT. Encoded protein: CASSFGQGRGDTQYF.

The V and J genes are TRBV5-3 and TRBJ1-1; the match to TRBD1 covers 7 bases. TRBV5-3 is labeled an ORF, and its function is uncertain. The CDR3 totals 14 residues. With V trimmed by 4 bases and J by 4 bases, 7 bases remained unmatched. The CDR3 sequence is CARSKQGVCTEAFF. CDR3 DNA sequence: TGTGCCAGAAGCAAGCAGGGGGTGTGCACTGAAGCTTTCTTT.

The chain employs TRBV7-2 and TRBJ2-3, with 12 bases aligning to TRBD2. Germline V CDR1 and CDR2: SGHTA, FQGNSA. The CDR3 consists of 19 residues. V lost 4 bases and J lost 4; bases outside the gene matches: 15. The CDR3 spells CASSSPWTSGMLGADTQYF. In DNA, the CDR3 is TGTGCCAGCAGCTCTCCATGGACTAGCGGGATGTTGGGAGCAGATACGCAGTATTTT.

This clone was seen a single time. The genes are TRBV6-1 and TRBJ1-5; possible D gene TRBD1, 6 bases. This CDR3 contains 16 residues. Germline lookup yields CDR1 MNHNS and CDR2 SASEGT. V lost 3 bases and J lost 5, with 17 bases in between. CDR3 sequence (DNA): TGTGCCAGCAGTGATACCTGGGGGCGTGGGGATCAGCCCCAGCATTTT. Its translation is CASSDTWGRGDQPQHF.

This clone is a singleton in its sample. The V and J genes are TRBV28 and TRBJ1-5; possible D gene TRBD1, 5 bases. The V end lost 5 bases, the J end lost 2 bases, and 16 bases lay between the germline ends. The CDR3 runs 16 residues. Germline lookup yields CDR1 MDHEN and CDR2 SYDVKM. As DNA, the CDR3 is TGTGCCAGCAGTCCCCCCGCGGGGACGCGCAATCAGCCCCAGCATTTT. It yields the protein CASSPPAGTRNQPQHF. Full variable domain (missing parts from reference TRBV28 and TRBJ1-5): DVKVTQSSRYLVKRTGEKVFLECVQDMDHENMFWYRQDPGLGLRLIYFSYDVKMKEKGDIPEGYSVSREKKERFSLILESASTNQTSMYLCASSPPAGTRNQPQHFGDGTRLSIL.

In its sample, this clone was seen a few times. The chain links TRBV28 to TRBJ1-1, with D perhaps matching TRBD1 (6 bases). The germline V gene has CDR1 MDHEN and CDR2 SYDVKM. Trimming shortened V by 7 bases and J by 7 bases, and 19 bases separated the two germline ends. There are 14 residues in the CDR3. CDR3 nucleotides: TGTGCCAGCAATACGCTTACAGGGAATAATGAAGCTTTCTTT. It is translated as CASNTLTGNNEAFF.

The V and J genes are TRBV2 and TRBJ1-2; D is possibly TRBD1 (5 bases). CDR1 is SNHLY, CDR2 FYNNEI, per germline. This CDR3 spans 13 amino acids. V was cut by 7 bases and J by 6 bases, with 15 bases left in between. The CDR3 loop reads CASNLGLGDGYTF. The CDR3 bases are TGTGCCAGCAATCTGGGGCTCGGAGATGGCTACACCTTC.

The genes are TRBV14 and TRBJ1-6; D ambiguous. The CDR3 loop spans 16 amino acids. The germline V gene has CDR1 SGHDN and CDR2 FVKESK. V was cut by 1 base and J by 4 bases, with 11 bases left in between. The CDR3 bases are TGTGCCAGCAGCCAAGGCTACTGGACTTATAATTCACCCCTCCACTTT. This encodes CASSQGYWTYNSPLHF.

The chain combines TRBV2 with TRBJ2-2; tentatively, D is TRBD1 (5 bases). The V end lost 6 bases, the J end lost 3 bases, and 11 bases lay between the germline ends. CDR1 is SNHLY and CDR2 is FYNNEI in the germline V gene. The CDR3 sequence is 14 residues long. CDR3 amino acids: CASSDRSDTGELFF. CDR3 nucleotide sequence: TGTGCCAGCAGCGACAGATCGGACACCGGGGAGCTGTTTTTT.

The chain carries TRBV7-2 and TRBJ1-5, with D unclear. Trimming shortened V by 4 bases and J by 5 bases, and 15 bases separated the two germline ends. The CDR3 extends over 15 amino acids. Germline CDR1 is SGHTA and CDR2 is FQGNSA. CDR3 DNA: TGTGCCAGCAGCTCCTCCCTGACGGACTATCAGCCCCAGCATTTT. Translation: CASSSSLTDYQPQHF.

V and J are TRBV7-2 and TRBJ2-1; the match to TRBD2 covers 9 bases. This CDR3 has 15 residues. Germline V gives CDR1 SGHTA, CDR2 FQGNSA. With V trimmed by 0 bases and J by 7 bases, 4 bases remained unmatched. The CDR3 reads CASSLASGSGNEQFF. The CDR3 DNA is TGTGCCAGCAGCTTAGCTAGCGGGAGTGGGAATGAGCAGTTCTTC.

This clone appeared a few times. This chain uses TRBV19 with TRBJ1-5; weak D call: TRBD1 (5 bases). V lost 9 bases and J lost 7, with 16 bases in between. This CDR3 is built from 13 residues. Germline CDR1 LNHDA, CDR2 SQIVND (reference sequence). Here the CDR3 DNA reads TGTGCCAGGAGAACTCACGACAGCCAGCCCCAGCATTTT. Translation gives CARRTHDSQPQHF.

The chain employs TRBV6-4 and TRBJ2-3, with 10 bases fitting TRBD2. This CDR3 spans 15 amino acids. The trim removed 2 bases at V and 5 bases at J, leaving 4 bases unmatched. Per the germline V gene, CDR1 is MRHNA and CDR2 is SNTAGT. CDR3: CASSDSGRDVDTQYF. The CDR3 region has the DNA TGTGCCAGCAGTGACAGCGGGAGGGATGTAGATACGCAGTATTTT.

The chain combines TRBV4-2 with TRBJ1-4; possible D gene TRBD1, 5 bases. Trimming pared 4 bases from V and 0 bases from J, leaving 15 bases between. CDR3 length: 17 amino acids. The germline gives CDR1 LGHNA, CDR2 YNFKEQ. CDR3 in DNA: TGTGCCAGCAGCCGAAGGACATCAGTTCCAACTAATGAAAAACTGTTTTTT. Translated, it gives CASSRRTSVPTNEKLFF.

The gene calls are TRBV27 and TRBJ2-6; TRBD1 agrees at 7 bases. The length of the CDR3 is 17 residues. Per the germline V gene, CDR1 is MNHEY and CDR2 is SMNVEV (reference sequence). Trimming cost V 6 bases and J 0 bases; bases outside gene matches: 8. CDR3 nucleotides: TGTGCCAGCAGACTACAGGGGTCTACCTCTGGGGCCAACGTCCTGACTTTC. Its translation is CASRLQGSTSGANVLTF.

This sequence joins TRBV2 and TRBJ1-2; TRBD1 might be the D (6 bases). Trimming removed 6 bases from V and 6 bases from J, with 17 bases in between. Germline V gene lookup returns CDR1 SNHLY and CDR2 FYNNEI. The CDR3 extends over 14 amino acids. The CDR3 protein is CASRSSGGVHGYTF. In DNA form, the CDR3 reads TGTGCCAGCAGATCTTCGGGGGGCGTCCATGGCTACACCTTC.

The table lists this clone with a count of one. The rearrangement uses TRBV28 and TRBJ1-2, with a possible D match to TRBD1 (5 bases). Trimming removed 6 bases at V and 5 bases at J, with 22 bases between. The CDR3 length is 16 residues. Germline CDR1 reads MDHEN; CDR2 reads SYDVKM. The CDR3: CASRQRDFRQRYGYTF. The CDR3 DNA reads TGTGCCAGCAGACAACGGGACTTCCGGCAGCGGTATGGCTACACCTTC.

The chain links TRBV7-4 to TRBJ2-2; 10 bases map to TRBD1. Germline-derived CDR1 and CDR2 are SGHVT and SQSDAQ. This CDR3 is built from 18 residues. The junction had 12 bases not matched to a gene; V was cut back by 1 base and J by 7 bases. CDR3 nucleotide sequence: TGTGCCAGCAGCTTAGTTCTAGGGGACAGGGGATTAGGCGGGGAGCTGTTTTTT. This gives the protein CASSLVLGDRGLGGELFF. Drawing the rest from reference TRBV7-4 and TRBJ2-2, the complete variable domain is GAGVSQSPRYKVAKRGRDVALRCDSISGHVTLYWYRQTLGQGSEVLTYSQSDAQRDKSGRPSGRFSAERPERSVSTLKIQRTEQGDSAVYLCASSLVLGDRGLGGELFFGEGSRLTVL.

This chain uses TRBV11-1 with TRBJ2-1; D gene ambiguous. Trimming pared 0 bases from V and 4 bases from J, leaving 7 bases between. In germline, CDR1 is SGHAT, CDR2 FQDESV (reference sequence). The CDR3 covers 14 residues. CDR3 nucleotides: TGTGCCAGCAGCTTAGCGCGTCTGTACAATGAGCAGTTCTTC. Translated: CASSLARLYNEQFF.

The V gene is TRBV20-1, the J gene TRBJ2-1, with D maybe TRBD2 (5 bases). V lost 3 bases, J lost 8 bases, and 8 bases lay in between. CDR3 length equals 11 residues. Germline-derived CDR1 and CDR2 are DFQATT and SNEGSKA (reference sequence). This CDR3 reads CSASTRDEQFF. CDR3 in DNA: TGCAGTGCTAGCACTAGAGATGAGCAGTTCTTC.

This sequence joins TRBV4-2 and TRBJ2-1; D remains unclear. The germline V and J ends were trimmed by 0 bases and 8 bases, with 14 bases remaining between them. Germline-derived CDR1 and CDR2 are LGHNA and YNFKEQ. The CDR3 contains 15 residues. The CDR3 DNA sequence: TGTGCCAGCAGCCAAGATAGTTTAGCTGTGGATGAGCAGTTCTTC. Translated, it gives CASSQDSLAVDEQFF.